The next 10 T cell receptor beta chains were all read from a single sample in a study of shared clonotypes between healthy human individuals. As defined, naive CD8 cells were CD45RO-negative and positively selected for CCR7, with terminally differentiated effector memory CD45RA+ cells excluded. TCRdb's copy holds only in-frame clones and misses some; the assay was immunoSEQ multiplex PCR. The repertoire holds about 2.1 million clones, with about 93% as singletons. Sequencing was carried out using naive CD8+ T cells from PBMCs. These TCRs come from a man between 18 and 35 years old in good health. Some clones in this sample may be carry-over from other donors' samples.

The V call is TRBV11-2, the J call TRBJ2-3, with 15 bases lining up with TRBD2. The V segment lost 5 bases and the J segment 1 base; nucleotides outside the gene matches: 7. Germline V gene data show CDR1 as SGHAT and CDR2 as FQNNGV. The CDR3 length is 18 residues. As DNA, the CDR3 is TGTGCCAGCAGCGGCCGGACTAGCGGGAGGGCCCGCACAGATACGCAGTATTTT. Translating it yields CASSGRTSGRARTDTQYF. Filled out from reference TRBV11-2 and TRBJ2-3, the complete variable domain reads EAGVAQSPRYKIIEKRQSVAFWCNPISGHATLYWYQQILGQGPKLLIQFQNNGVVDDSQLPKDRFSAERLKGVDSTLKIQPAKLEDSAVYLCASSGRTSGRARTDTQYFGPGTRLTVL.

The chain joins TRBV4-2 to TRBJ2-5; a weak D match, TRBD1 (5 bases). CDR3 length equals 16 residues. V lost 4 bases, J lost 1 base, and 16 bases lay in between. Germline CDR1 and CDR2: LGHNA and YNFKEQ. The CDR3 DNA follows: TGTGCCAGCAGCCCACGGGTTCAAGGGGCCCAAGAGACCCAGTACTTC. Translation gives CASSPRVQGAQETQYF.

This clone was counted a single time. V and J are TRBV7-2 and TRBJ2-5; possibly TRBD1 for D (5 bases). Germline CDR1 reads SGHTA; CDR2 reads FQGNSA. Trimming pared 0 bases from V and 4 bases from J, leaving 9 bases between. The CDR3 runs to 14 residues. CDR3 in amino acids: CASSLAPGSETQYF. CDR3 bases: TGTGCCAGCAGCTTAGCTCCAGGGTCAGAGACCCAGTACTTC.

The chain links TRBV11-3 to TRBJ2-1; 8 nucleotides line up with TRBD2. Germline V CDR1 and CDR2: SGHNT, YENEEA. Trimming cost V 5 bases and J 7 bases; bases outside gene matches: 10. This CDR3 comprises 15 residues. The CDR3 is CASSTRGTRGNEQFF. CDR3 in DNA: TGTGCCAGCAGCACGCGAGGGACTAGAGGTAATGAGCAGTTCTTC.

This chain connects TRBV19 to TRBJ1-2, with D perhaps matching TRBD1 (5 bases). In germline, CDR1 is LNHDA, CDR2 SQIVND (reference sequence). The CDR3 sequence is 13 residues long. The V gene lost 5 bases and the J gene lost 6 bases, with 13 bases spanning the gap. CDR3 in amino acids: CASSPRVADGYTF. CDR3 nucleotide sequence: TGTGCCAGTAGTCCCAGGGTAGCGGATGGCTACACCTTC.

The rearrangement joins TRBV19 to TRBJ2-1; D ambiguous. The germline CDR1 and CDR2 sequences are LNHDA and SQIVND (reference sequence). The CDR3 covers 13 residues. The ends were cut back, 3 bases at V and 4 bases at J, with 7 bases in the middle. The CDR3 loop reads CASSIVPYNEQFF. In DNA form, the CDR3 reads TGTGCCAGTAGTATTGTCCCATACAATGAGCAGTTCTTC.

The genes are TRBV7-9 and TRBJ2-5, with D unclear. The CDR3 contains 13 residues. Trimming left V 0 bases short and J 5 bases short, with 7 bases between. Germline CDR1 is SEHNR and CDR2 is FQNEAQ (reference sequence). This CDR3 is CASSLASYETQYF. The CDR3 nucleotides are TGTGCCAGCAGCTTAGCCAGTTACGAGACCCAGTACTTC. The variable domain in full, with the rest retrieved from reference TRBV7-9 and TRBJ2-5, is DTGVSQNPRHKITKRGQNVTFRCDPISEHNRLYWYRQTLGQGPEFLTYFQNEAQLEKSRLLSDRFSAERPKGSFSTLEIQRTEQGDSAMYLCASSLASYETQYFGPGTRLLVL.

The gene calls are TRBV25-1 and TRBJ2-7, with 7 bases that match TRBD2. The CDR3 has 12 residues. With V trimmed by 6 bases and J by 5 bases, 4 bases remained unmatched. In germline, CDR1 is MGHDK, CDR2 SYGVNS. The CDR3 loop is CASRGGQDEQYF. The CDR3 nucleotides are TGTGCCAGCAGGGGAGGGCAGGACGAGCAGTACTTC.

The chain joins TRBV5-4 to TRBJ2-5; tentatively, D is TRBD1 or TRBD2 (5 bases each). This CDR3 has 15 residues. Germline V gene data show CDR1 as SGHNT and CDR2 as YYREEE (reference sequence). Trimming cost V 5 bases and J 5 bases, with 19 bases left between them. The chain's CDR3 is CASRSFDSEGETQYF. Here the CDR3 DNA reads TGTGCCAGCAGATCCTTCGACAGCGAGGGGGAGACCCAGTACTTC.

V usage is TRBV28 and J usage is TRBJ2-1; D gene uncertain. This CDR3 contains 13 residues. Trimming took 3 bases from V and 8 from J, leaving 11 bases between them. Germline CDR1 is MDHEN and CDR2 is SYDVKM. CDR3 coding DNA: TGTGCCAGCAGTTTTGTAGCTGCACATGAGCAGTTCTTC. Protein sequence: CASSFVAAHEQFF.